The rows below give T cell receptor beta chains drawn from one sample of a study of T cell responses to AZD1222 COVID-19 vaccine. Clones were read by immunoSEQ multiplex PCR, and TCRdb kept only the in-frame ones, dropping some. The sample contains approximately 150,000 clones, approximately 90% of which appear only once. The sequences come from peripheral blood, collected on day 0 of AZD1222 vaccination. The receptors come from an adult in good health. Each CDR3 is given without its conserved first and last residue.

j_gene,v_gene,len,CDR3aa
TRBJ1-2,TRBV4-3,13,ASSQVGTPGTGYT
TRBJ2-7,TRBV6-1,12,ASSEAPGFYEQY
TRBJ1-2,TRBV6-1,13,ASSELVRGPFDYT
TRBJ2-1,TRBV19,14,ASSIGGTQTRNEQF
TRBJ2-5,TRBV12-5,14,ASGFPDGTTQETQY
TRBJ1-1,TRBV13,13,ASSLGPGGGTEAF
TRBJ1-1,TRBV4-1,13,ASSQDTGRGTEAF
TRBJ2-3,TRBV7-6,16,ASSLVEYWAGPTDTQY
TRBJ1-2,TRBV7-2,12,ASSLAGGGYGYT
TRBJ2-7,TRBV15,12,ATRGLQGGDEQY
TRBJ2-2,TRBV4-3,15,ASSQDATLTNTGELF
TRBJ2-1,TRBV24-1,14,ATSDLGGGLGNEQF
TRBJ1-5,TRBV6-6,11,ASNSGGYQPQH
TRBJ1-1,TRBV30,12,AWSVQLGVTEAF
TRBJ1-5,TRBV30,12,AWTIGGINQPQH
TRBJ1-1,TRBV4-1,18,ASSQVVGQGAWGVNTEAF
TRBJ1-2,TRBV6-1,14,ASSEQGGGVSYGYT
TRBJ1-2,TRBV20-1,9,SGPLNYGYT
TRBJ2-1,TRBV6-5,14,ASSYSPGQGYNEQF
TRBJ2-7,TRBV3-1/TRBV3-2,10,ASSLGGYEQY
TRBJ2-6,TRBV30,16,AWSHGQGKVSGANVLT
TRBJ2-3,TRBV28,14,ASSLFGGVSTDTQY
TRBJ1-1,TRBV7-9,10,ASSPQGAWVV
TRBJ1-6,TRBV5-6,13,ASSSLMGGGSPLH
TRBJ1-2,TRBV28,12,ASRGQGGIYGYT
TRBJ2-7,TRBV27,16,ASSPTYSRQGGPYEQY
TRBJ2-3,TRBV7-9,13,ASSLEGLGTDTQY
TRBJ2-5,TRBV3-1/TRBV3-2,16,ASSQSRPGGGDQETQY
TRBJ1-1,TRBV4-3,11,ASSQGVSTEAF
TRBJ1-3,TRBV5-1,11,ASSPRTGNTIY
TRBJ1-3,TRBV4-3,13,ASSQFRDPGNTIY
TRBJ2-7,TRBV30,12,AWDTGQGWYEQY
TRBJ1-4,TRBV5-1,13,ASSADGIPNEKLF
TRBJ1-2,TRBV5-1,13,ASSLGWLNNYGYT
TRBJ1-4,TRBV7-8,13,ASSFGGATNEKLF
TRBJ1-1,TRBV29-1,9,SLGGNTEAF
TRBJ1-6,TRBV28,14,ASSSPTGIYNSPLH
TRBJ1-3,TRBV3-1/TRBV3-2,11,ASSPGAGNTIY
TRBJ2-7,TRBV18,13,ASSPPGLASYEQY
TRBJ1-4,TRBV2,15,ASSEGGPRSFNEKLF
TRBJ1-1,TRBV5-1,14,ASSLTVGVLNTEAF
TRBJ1-2,TRBV18,11,ASSQGAVYGYT
TRBJ2-6,TRBV7-3,13,ASSLKGSGANVLT
TRBJ2-1,TRBV6-1,10,ASSELDGEQF
TRBJ2-7,TRBV27,10,ASSSDRGEQY